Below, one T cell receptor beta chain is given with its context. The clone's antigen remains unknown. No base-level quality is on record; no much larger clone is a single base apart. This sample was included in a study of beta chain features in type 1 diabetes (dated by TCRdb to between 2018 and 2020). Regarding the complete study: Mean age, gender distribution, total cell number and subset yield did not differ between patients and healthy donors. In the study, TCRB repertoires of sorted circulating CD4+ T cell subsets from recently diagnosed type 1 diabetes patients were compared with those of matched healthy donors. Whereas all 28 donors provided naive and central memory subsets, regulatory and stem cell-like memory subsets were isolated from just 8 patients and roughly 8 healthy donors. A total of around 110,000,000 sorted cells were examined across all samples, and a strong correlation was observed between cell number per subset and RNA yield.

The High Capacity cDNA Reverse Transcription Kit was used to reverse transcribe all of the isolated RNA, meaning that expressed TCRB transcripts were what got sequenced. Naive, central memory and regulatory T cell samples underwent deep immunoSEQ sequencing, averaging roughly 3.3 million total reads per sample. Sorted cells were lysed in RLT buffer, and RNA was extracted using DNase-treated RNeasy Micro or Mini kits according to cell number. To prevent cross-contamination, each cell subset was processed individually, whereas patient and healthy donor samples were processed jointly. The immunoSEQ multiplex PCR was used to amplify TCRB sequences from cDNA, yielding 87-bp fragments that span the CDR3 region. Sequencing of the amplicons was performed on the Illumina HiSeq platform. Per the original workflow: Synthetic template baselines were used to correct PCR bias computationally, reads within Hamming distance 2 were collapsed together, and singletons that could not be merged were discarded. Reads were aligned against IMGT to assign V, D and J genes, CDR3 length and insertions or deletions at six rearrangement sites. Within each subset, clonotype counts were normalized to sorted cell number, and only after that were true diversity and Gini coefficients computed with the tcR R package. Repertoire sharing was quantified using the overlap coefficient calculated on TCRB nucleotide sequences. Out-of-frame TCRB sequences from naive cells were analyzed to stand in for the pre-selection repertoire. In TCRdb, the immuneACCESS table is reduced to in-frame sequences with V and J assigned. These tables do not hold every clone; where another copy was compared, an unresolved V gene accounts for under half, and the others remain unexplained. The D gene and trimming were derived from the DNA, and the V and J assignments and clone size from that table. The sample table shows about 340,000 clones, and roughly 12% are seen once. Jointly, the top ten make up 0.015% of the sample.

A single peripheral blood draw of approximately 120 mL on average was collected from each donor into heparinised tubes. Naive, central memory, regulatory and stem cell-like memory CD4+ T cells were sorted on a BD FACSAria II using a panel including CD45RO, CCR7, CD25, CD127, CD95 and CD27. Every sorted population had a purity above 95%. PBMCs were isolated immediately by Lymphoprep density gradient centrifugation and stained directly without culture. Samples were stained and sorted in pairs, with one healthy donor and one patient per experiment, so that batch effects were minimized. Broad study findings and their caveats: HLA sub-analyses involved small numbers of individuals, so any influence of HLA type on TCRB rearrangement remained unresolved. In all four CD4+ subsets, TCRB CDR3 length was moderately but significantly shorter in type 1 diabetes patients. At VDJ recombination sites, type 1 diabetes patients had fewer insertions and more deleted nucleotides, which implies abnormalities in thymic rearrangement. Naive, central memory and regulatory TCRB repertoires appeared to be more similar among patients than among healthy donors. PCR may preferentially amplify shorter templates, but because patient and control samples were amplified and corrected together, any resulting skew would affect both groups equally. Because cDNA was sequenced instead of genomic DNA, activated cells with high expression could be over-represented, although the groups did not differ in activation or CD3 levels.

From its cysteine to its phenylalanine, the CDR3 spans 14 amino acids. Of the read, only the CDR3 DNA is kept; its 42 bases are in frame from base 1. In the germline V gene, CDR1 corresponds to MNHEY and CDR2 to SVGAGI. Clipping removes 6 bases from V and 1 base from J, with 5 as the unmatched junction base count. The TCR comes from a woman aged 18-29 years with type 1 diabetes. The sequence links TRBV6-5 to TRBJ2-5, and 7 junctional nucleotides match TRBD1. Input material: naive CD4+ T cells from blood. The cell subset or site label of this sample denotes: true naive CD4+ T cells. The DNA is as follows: TGTGCCAGCAGGGCTTGGACAGGCCAAGAGACCCAGTACTTC. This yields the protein CASRAWTGQETQYF.